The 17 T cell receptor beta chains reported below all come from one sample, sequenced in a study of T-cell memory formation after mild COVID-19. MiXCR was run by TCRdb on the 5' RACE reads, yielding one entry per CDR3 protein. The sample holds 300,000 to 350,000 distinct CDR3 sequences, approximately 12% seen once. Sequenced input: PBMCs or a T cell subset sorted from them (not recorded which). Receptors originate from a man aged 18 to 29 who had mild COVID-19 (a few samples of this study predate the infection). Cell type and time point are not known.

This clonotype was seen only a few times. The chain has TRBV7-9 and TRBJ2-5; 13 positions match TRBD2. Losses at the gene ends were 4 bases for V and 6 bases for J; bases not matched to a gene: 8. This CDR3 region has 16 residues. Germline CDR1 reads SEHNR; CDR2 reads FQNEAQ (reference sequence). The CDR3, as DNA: TGTGCCAGCAGCTCGCCGGGACTAGCGGGGTTACAGACCCAGTACTTC. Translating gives CASSSPGLAGLQTQYF.

For the CDR3, the DNA is TGTGCCAGCAGCCGTATGGGGATTCAAGAGACCCAGTACTTC. This codes for CASSRMGIQETQYF. The V gene is TRBV25-1, the J gene TRBJ2-5; D is unclear. V was trimmed by 6 bases and J by 2 bases, leaving 13 bases between them. The CDR3 has 14 residues. CDR1 and CDR2 from the germline V gene are MGHDK and SYGVNS.

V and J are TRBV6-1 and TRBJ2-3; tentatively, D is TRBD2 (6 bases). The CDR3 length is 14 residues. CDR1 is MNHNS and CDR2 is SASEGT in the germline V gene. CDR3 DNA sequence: TGTGCTATTCCCCGGGGACTCCACTCAGATACGCAGTATTTT. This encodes CAIPRGLHSDTQYF.

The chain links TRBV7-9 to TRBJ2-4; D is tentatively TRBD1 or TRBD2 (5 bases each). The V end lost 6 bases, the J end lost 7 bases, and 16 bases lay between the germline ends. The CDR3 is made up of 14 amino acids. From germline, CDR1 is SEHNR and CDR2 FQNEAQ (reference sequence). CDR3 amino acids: CASSRPGPENIQYF. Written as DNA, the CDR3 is TGTGCCAGCAGTCGACCGGGACCAGAGAACATTCAGTACTTC.

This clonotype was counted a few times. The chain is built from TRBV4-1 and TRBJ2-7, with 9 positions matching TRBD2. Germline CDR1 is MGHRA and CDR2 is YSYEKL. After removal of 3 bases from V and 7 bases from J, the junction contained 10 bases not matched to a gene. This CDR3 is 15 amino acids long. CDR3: CASSQEFSGGDEQYV. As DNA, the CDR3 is TGCGCCAGCAGCCAGGAGTTTAGCGGGGGAGATGAGCAGTACGTC.

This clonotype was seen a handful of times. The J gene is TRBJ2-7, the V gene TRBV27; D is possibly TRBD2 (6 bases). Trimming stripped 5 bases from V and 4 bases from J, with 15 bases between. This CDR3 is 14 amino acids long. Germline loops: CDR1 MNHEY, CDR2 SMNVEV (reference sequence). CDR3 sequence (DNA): TGTGCCAGCAGTCGCGGGTGGAGGGGATACGAGCAGTACGTC. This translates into CASSRGWRGYEQYV.

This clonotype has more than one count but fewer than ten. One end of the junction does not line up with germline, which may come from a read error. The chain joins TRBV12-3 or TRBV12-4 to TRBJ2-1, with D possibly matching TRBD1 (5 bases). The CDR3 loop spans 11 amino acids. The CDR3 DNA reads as TGTGCCAGCAGTTTTGTCCAGGGTATGTCCTTC. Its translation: CASSFVQGMSF.

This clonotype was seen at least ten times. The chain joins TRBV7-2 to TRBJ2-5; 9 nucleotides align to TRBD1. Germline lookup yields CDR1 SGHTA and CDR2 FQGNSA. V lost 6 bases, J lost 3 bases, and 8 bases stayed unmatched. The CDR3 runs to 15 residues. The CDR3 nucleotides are TGTGCCAGCAGTAGGCCGGGACAGGGTAAAGAGACCCAGTACTTC. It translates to CASSRPGQGKETQYF.

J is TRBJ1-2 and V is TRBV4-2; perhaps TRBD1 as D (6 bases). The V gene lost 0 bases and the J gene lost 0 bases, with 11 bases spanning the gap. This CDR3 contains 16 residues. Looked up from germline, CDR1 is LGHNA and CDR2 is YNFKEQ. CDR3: CASSQEARGANYGYTF. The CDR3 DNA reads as TGTGCCAGCAGCCAAGAGGCCAGGGGAGCTAACTATGGCTACACCTTC.

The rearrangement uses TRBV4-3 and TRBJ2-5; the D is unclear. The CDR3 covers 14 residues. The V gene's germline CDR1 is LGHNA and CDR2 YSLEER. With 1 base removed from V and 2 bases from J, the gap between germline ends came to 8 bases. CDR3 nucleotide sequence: TGCGCCAGCAGCCAAGGATTTCCACAAGAGACCCAGTACTTC. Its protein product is CASSQGFPQETQYF.

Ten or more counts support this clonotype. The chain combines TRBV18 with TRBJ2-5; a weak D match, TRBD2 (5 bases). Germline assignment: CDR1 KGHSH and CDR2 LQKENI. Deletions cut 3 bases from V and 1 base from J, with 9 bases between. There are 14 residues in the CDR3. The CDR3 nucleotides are TGTGCCAGCTCACCTCGGGATGCCCAAGAGACCCAGTACTTC. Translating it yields CASSPRDAQETQYF.

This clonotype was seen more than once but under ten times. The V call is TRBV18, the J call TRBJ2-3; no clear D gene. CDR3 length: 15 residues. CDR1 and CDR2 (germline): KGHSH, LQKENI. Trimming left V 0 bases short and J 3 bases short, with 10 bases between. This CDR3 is CASSPPTLSTDTQYF. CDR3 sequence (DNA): TGTGCCAGCTCACCACCGACACTAAGTACAGATACGCAGTATTTT.

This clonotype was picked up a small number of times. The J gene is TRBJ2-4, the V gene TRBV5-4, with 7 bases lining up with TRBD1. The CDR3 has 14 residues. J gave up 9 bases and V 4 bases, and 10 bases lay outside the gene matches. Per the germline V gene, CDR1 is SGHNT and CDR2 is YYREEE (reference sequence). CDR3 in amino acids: CASSDTRDRVIQYF. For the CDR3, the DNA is TGTGCCAGCAGCGACACTAGAGACAGGGTCATTCAGTACTTC.

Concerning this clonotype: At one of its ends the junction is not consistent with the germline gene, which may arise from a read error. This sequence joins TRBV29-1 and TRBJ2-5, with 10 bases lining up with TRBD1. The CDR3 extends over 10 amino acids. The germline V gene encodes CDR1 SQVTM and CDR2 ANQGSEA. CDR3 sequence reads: CSVEGDRGHF. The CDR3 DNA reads TGCAGCGTTGAAGGGGACAGGGGCCATTTC.

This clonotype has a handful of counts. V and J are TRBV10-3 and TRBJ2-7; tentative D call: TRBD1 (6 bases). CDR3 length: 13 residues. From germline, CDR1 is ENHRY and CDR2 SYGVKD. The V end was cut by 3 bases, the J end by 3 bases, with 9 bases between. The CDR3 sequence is CAISDYRDYEQYF. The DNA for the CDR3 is TGTGCCATCAGTGACTACAGGGACTACGAGCAGTACTTC.

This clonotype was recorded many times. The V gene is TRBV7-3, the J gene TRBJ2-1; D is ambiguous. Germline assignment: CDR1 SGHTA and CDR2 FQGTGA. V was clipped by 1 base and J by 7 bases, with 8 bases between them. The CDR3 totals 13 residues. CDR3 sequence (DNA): TGTGCCAGCAGCTTAAGGGGTTCGAATGAGCAGTTCTTC. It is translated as CASSLRGSNEQFF.

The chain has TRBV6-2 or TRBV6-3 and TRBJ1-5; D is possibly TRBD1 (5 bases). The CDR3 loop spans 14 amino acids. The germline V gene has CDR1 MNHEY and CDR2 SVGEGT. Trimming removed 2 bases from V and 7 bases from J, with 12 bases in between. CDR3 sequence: CASSYGREGQPQHF. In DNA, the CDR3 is TGTGCCAGCAGTTACGGTAGGGAGGGGCAGCCCCAGCATTTT.